These 21 T cell receptor beta chains were sequenced from one sample in a study. Data came from immunoSEQ multiplex PCR; TCRdb stores just in-frame clones and leaves some out. The sample shows tens of thousands of clones, 93% of them seen only once. The sample consisted of PBMCs. Receptor source: a middle-aged man with rheumatoid arthritis.

The rearrangement joins TRBV27 to TRBJ2-7; the match to TRBD2 covers 9 bases. The germline CDR1 and CDR2 sequences are MNHEY and SMNVEV (reference sequence). V trimming: 2 bases; J trimming: 2 bases; junction bases outside the gene matches: 7. The CDR3 totals 16 residues. As DNA, the CDR3 is TGTGCCAGCAGTTTAGTTGTAGCGGGAGACGCCTACGAGCAGTACTTC. Its protein is CASSLVVAGDAYEQYF.

This chain links TRBV7-8 with TRBJ2-7; D not resolved. V lost 8 bases, J lost 0 bases, and 11 bases lay in between. The CDR3 extends over 13 amino acids. Germline V lookup: CDR1 SGHVS, CDR2 FQNEAQ. CDR3 sequence: CASGDRASYEQYF. The CDR3 DNA sequence: TGTGCCAGCGGGGATAGGGCCTCCTACGAGCAGTACTTC.

The rearrangement joins TRBV5-1 to TRBJ2-7, with 7 nucleotides matching TRBD1. V shed 3 bases, J shed 3 bases, and the junction held 6 bases outside the gene matches. Germline CDR1 reads SGHRS; CDR2 reads YFSETQ. The CDR3 length is 14 residues. The CDR3 DNA reads TGCGCCAGCAGCTCCCAGGACAGGAGCTACGAGCAGTACTTC. Its protein is CASSSQDRSYEQYF.

V is TRBV30 and J is TRBJ2-2; maybe TRBD1 (5 bases). This CDR3 region has 14 residues. With 2 bases removed from V and 1 base from J, the gap between germline ends came to 8 bases. Germline values: CDR1 GTSNPN, CDR2 SVGIG (reference sequence). The CDR3 protein is CAWSPGQNTGELFF. The CDR3 DNA follows: TGTGCCTGGAGTCCCGGACAGAACACCGGGGAGCTGTTTTTT.

This chain connects TRBV6-4 to TRBJ1-2, with 11 nucleotides matching TRBD1. J gave up 7 bases and V 6 bases, and 7 bases lay outside the gene matches. This CDR3 region has 14 residues. Germline-derived CDR1 and CDR2 are MRHNA and SNTAGT. Written as DNA, the CDR3 is TGTGCCAGCAGCCCGGGGACAGGGGGATTTGGCTACACCTTC. The encoded protein is CASSPGTGGFGYTF.

The CDR3 loop is CASAGLAGGNEQFF. CDR3 nucleotide sequence: TGCGCCAGCGCGGGACTAGCGGGGGGTAATGAGCAGTTCTTC. This rearrangement joins TRBV5-1 to TRBJ2-1; TRBD2 aligns across 15 bases. The CDR3 length is 14 residues. Per germline, CDR1 SGHRS and CDR2 YFSETQ. V gave up 7 bases and J gave up 7 bases; unmatched junction bases: 3.

The J gene is TRBJ1-1, the V gene TRBV18; 11 nucleotides match TRBD1. There are 15 residues in the CDR3. The germline gives CDR1 KGHSH, CDR2 LQKENI. J gave up 6 bases and V 4 bases, and 7 bases lay outside the gene matches. This CDR3 is CASSLLPGQGAEAFF. The CDR3, as DNA: TGTGCCAGCTCACTACTACCGGGACAGGGGGCTGAAGCTTTCTTT.

The J gene is TRBJ2-2, the V gene TRBV6-5; D not resolved. The CDR3 totals 12 residues. Germline V gene lookup returns CDR1 MNHEY and CDR2 SVGAGI. V dropped 6 bases and J dropped 6 bases, with 8 bases sitting between them. This chain's CDR3 is CASRDPPGELFF. CDR3 DNA: TGTGCCAGCAGAGACCCCCCCGGGGAGCTGTTTTTT.

V gene TRBV5-1 combines with J gene TRBJ2-1; the match to TRBD1 covers 11 bases. The CDR3 is 14 amino acids. V dropped 4 bases and J dropped 6; count of bases not matched to a gene: 3. Germline V CDR1 and CDR2: SGHRS, YFSETQ. The CDR3 bases are TGCGCCAGCAGCGCGGGACAGGGGGGCAATGAGCAGTTCTTC. Its protein is CASSAGQGGNEQFF.

The chain recombines TRBV9 with TRBJ2-7, with D possibly TRBD2 on 6 matching bases. The CDR3 runs to 14 residues. Germline V gives CDR1 SGDLS, CDR2 YYNGEE. V was trimmed by 2 bases and J by 0 bases, leaving 9 bases between them. CDR3 residues: CASSVAGTSYEQYF. For the CDR3, the DNA is TGTGCCAGCAGCGTTGCGGGGACCTCCTACGAGCAGTACTTC.

The V and J genes are TRBV11-2 and TRBJ2-7; D possibly uses TRBD1 or TRBD2 (6 bases each). CDR3 size: 14 residues. Germline values: CDR1 SGHAT, CDR2 FQNNGV. Trimming removed 4 bases from V and 4 bases from J, with 14 bases in between. Written as DNA, the CDR3 is TGTGCCAGCAGCTCCTCAGGGGAGGCGTACGAGCAGTACTTC. Its translation is CASSSSGEAYEQYF.

This clone was observed a single time. The chain carries TRBV19 and TRBJ1-1; the D gene is possibly TRBD1 (5 bases). V was trimmed by 5 bases and J by 5 bases, leaving 18 bases between them. CDR1 is LNHDA and CDR2 is SQIVND in the germline V gene (reference sequence). There are 15 residues in the CDR3. The CDR3 nucleotides read TGTGCCAGTAGTCCCGGCGGGGCGCCAATAACTGAAGCTTTCTTT. Translating gives CASSPGGAPITEAFF. The whole variable domain, remainder taken from reference TRBV19 and TRBJ1-1, is DGGITQSPKYLFRKEGQNVTLSCEQNLNHDAMYWYRQDPGQGLRLIYYSQIVNDFQKGDIAEGYSVSREKKESFPLTVTSAQKNPTAFYLCASSPGGAPITEAFFGQGTRLTVV.

The rearrangement links TRBV9 to TRBJ2-4, with D possibly matching TRBD2 (5 bases). Deletions cut 0 bases from V and 8 bases from J, with 21 bases between. CDR1 SGDLS and CDR2 YYNGEE come from the germline V gene. The CDR3 is 17 residues long. CDR3 sequence: CASSVERGLPGVDIQYF. Written as DNA, the CDR3 is TGTGCCAGCAGCGTAGAGAGAGGACTGCCCGGCGTGGACATTCAGTACTTC. Full variable domain (outside the CDR3, taken from reference TRBV9 and TRBJ2-4): DSGVTQTPKHLITATGQRVTLRCSPRSGDLSVYWYQQSLDQGLQFLIQYYNGEERAKGNILERFSAQQFPDLHSELNLSSLELGDSALYFCASSVERGLPGVDIQYFGAGTRLSVL.

The chain joins TRBV19 to TRBJ1-2, with 8 bases identical to TRBD1. Germline assignment: CDR1 LNHDA and CDR2 SQIVND (reference sequence). V was clipped by 5 bases and J by 4 bases; unmatched bases: 9. There are 15 residues in the CDR3. The CDR3 DNA reads as TGTGCCAGTAGTCCGGGACAGGAAGGGGGCTATGGCTACACCTTC. This codes for CASSPGQEGGYGYTF. Full variable domain (outside the CDR3, taken from reference TRBV19 and TRBJ1-2): DGGITQSPKYLFRKEGQNVTLSCEQNLNHDAMYWYRQDPGQGLRLIYYSQIVNDFQKGDIAEGYSVSREKKESFPLTVTSAQKNPTAFYLCASSPGQEGGYGYTFGSGTRLTVV.

The chain employs TRBV6-5 and TRBJ1-2, with D hard to call. V was trimmed by 0 bases and J by 4 bases, leaving 15 bases between them. Per germline, CDR1 MNHEY and CDR2 SVGAGI. CDR3 length: 16 residues. The CDR3 region is CASSYSTREGVYGYTF. DNA for the CDR3: TGTGCCAGCAGTTACTCGACTCGAGAGGGTGTCTATGGCTACACCTTC.

The genes are TRBV6-2 or TRBV6-3 and TRBJ1-3; D is undetermined. This CDR3 is 15 amino acids long. Trimming pared 4 bases from V and 0 bases from J, leaving 10 bases between. Germline V gene sequence: CDR1 MNHEY, CDR2 SVGEGT. CDR3 bases: TGTGCCAGCAGTTTGGGCAGCCTCTCTGGAAACACCATATATTTT. Translated, it gives CASSLGSLSGNTIYF.

V and J are TRBV15 and TRBJ2-7, with unresolved D. Per the germline V gene, CDR1 is LNHNV and CDR2 is YYDKDF (reference sequence). V dropped 0 bases and J dropped 2 bases, with 11 bases sitting between them. The CDR3 covers 15 residues. DNA of the CDR3: TGTGCCACCAGCAGAGAGGCAGCTGGGACCTACGAGCAGTACTTC. Protein: CATSREAAGTYEQYF.

CDR3 loop: CALSRDRGYEQYF. For the CDR3, the DNA is TGTGCCCTCTCAAGGGACAGGGGCTACGAGCAGTACTTC. The chain couples TRBV10-3 to TRBJ2-7; 10 bases align to TRBD1. Germline CDR1 and CDR2: ENHRY and SYGVKD. The V gene end was trimmed by 11 bases and the J gene end by 3 bases; junction bases not matched to a gene: 7. There are 13 residues in the CDR3.

V and J are TRBV28 and TRBJ2-1, with 7 bases aligning to TRBD2. CDR1 and CDR2 (germline): MDHEN, SYDVKM. The CDR3 totals 15 residues. V shed 5 bases and J 7 bases; nucleotides not matched to a gene: 11. The CDR3 nucleotides read TGTGCCAGCAGTCACCCCCGTGTTAGCGGGAATGAGCAGTTCTTC. This codes for CASSHPRVSGNEQFF.

This CDR3 is CASSVAEGTGSSYEQYF. The CDR3 DNA is TGTGCCAGCAGCGTAGCCGAAGGGACAGGCTCCTCCTACGAGCAGTACTTC. The J gene is TRBJ2-7, the V gene TRBV9; 8 positions agree with TRBD1. V shed 0 bases, J shed 0 bases, and the junction held 8 bases outside the gene matches. The CDR3 consists of 17 residues. CDR1 and CDR2 from the germline V gene are SGDLS and YYNGEE.

In this sample, this clone turned up once. V gene TRBV3-1 (or the pseudogene TRBV3-2) combines with J gene TRBJ2-5, with TRBD2 matching 10 bases. The CDR3 loop spans 16 amino acids. J was trimmed by 4 bases and V by 2 bases; bases with no gene match: 7. Germline CDR1 reads LGHDT; CDR2 reads YNNKEL (reference sequence). The DNA of the CDR3 is TGTGCCAGCAGCCAAAGGACTAGCGGACTGGTAGAGACCCAGTACTTC. Protein product: CASSQRTSGLVETQYF.